This TCR beta chain was recovered during a study of T cells in tuberculosis. TCR-alpha and TCR-beta chains were sequenced unpaired. The table came from immunoSEQ multiplex PCR; TCRdb's copy has only in-frame clones and leaves some out. The table has more than 70,000 clones, more than 75% seen once. Sorting used thawed, overnight-rested PBMC stained with anti-CD3, a viability dye and GMM-loaded CD1B tetramer. The CD1B tetramers carried C32 glucose monomycolate purified from Rhodococcus equi. The CDR3 contains 13 residues. Unmatched junction bases numbered 5, after V lost 8 bases and J lost 4 bases. From germline, CDR1 is LNHDA and CDR2 SQIVND (reference sequence).

This TCR came from an adult woman with latent tuberculosis. The chain carries TRBV19 and TRBJ2-5; 9 bases are a match to TRBD1. The sample consisted of CD1b-GMM tetramer-negative cells sorted from PBMCs. The DNA of the CDR3 is TGTGCCAGTTCCCGGACAGGGGTAGAGACCCAGTACTTC. Its translation is CASSRTGVETQYF.